The 11 T cell receptor beta chains below all came from one sample that was sequenced in a study of blood T cell repertoires in COVID-19. Here immunoSEQ multiplex PCR was the method, and the copy in TCRdb shows in-frame clones only, minus some. The repertoire consists of hundreds of thousands of clones, with 70% to 85% occurring once and the leading ten covering under 3.5%. The source material was PBMCs or T cells enriched from blood (not recorded which). The receptors here all came from a woman in her sixties who had recovered from COVID-19.

This clone was detected only a few times. V is TRBV27 and J is TRBJ1-1; TRBD1 matches at 10 bases. The V and J ends lost 6 bases and 5 bases, in that order; junction bases with no gene match: 6. This CDR3 has 14 residues. Germline lookup yields CDR1 MNHEY and CDR2 SMNVEV (reference sequence). Here the CDR3 DNA reads TGTGCCAGCAGCCGGGGACAGGGGCCGACTGAAGCTTTCTTT. This translates into CASSRGQGPTEAFF.

The CDR3 loop is CASSRRGGHYGYTF. CDR3 DNA sequence: TGTGCCAGCAGCCGCAGGGGTGGGCACTATGGCTACACCTTC. The rearrangement uses TRBV6-2 or TRBV6-3 and TRBJ1-2, with D possibly matching TRBD1 (6 bases). Germline V gene lookup returns CDR1 MNHEY and CDR2 SVGEGT. With 6 bases removed from V and 3 bases from J, the gap between germline ends came to 14 bases. The CDR3 has 14 amino acids.

The chain couples TRBV6-5 to TRBJ2-7, with TRBD2 identical over 7 bases. The V gene's germline CDR1 is MNHEY and CDR2 SVGAGI. With V trimmed by 0 bases and J by 6 bases, 11 bases remained unmatched. The CDR3 sequence is 16 residues long. The CDR3: CASSYSYQASGLEQYF. The CDR3 DNA is TGTGCCAGCAGTTACTCGTACCAGGCTAGCGGTCTCGAGCAGTACTTC.

The chain has TRBV11-2 and TRBJ2-6; 9 bases are shared with TRBD2. CDR1 is SGHAT, CDR2 FQNNGV, per germline. V lost 9 bases and J lost 0; bases outside the gene matches: 6. The CDR3 extends over 16 amino acids. The DNA of the CDR3 is TGTGCCAGATTAGCGGGGGCCCGCTCTGGGGCCAACGTCCTGACTTTC. Translation gives CARLAGARSGANVLTF.

The gene calls are TRBV29-1 and TRBJ1-5; 7 bases match TRBD1. V was pared by 6 bases and J by 5 bases, with 7 bases of the junction left unmatched. CDR1 is SQVTM and CDR2 is ANQGSEA in the germline V gene. This CDR3 is built from 13 residues. CDR3 sequence: CSVQGGRDQPQHF. DNA for the CDR3: TGCAGCGTCCAGGGGGGCCGCGATCAGCCCCAGCATTTT.

The J gene is TRBJ1-2, the V gene TRBV6-5; TRBD1 might be the D (5 bases). The CDR3 runs 13 residues. Germline CDR1 MNHEY, CDR2 SVGAGI. Trimming pared 2 bases from V and 5 bases from J, leaving 9 bases between. The CDR3 DNA sequence: TGTGCCAGCAGTTACGGGGCAGGGTATGGCTACACCTTC. As protein: CASSYGAGYGYTF.

This chain uses TRBV3-1 (or the pseudogene TRBV3-2) with TRBJ2-7; 8 nucleotides match TRBD1. CDR1 and CDR2 from the germline V gene are LGHDT and YNNKEL (reference sequence). The V gene end was trimmed by 5 bases and the J gene end by 0 bases; junction bases not matched to a gene: 6. The CDR3 length is 15 residues. The CDR3 reads CASSAGTGSSYEQYF. CDR3 in DNA: TGTGCCAGCAGCGCCGGGACAGGTAGCTCCTACGAGCAGTACTTC.

The chain combines TRBV5-1 with TRBJ1-1; D remains unclear. Trimming removed 4 bases at V and 1 base at J, with 11 bases between. The CDR3 loop spans 14 amino acids. Germline CDR1 SGHRS, CDR2 YFSETQ. CDR3 bases: TGCGCCAGCAGCCCCTCCGGGGAGAACACTGAAGCTTTCTTT. Its translation is CASSPSGENTEAFF. The variable domain in full, completed from reference TRBV5-1 and TRBJ1-1, reads KAGVTQTPRYLIKTRGQQVTLSCSPISGHRSVSWYQQTPGQGLQFLFEYFSETQRNKGNFPGRFSGRQFSNSRSEMNVSTLELGDSALYLCASSPSGENTEAFFGQGTRLTVV.

The chain couples TRBV4-3 to TRBJ1-4, with a tentative D call TRBD1 (6 bases). CDR1 LGHNA and CDR2 YSLEER come from the germline V gene. The CDR3 runs 18 residues. Trimming cost V 3 bases and J 3 bases, with 20 bases left between them. The CDR3: CASSQSLFIGTSNEKLFF. The CDR3 DNA is TGCGCCAGCAGCCAGTCCCTGTTCATCGGGACATCTAATGAAAAACTGTTTTTT.

The table lists this clone with a count of one. J is TRBJ2-7 and V is TRBV10-3; 9 nucleotides match TRBD1. The ends lost 10 bases at V and 6 bases at J; junction bases unmatched: 10. The CDR3 runs 13 residues. Germline loops: CDR1 ENHRY, CDR2 SYGVKD. The CDR3 DNA follows: TGTGCCACCCTGCCGGGACAGGGCCGCGAGCAGTACTTC. It codes for CATLPGQGREQYF.

The chain is built from TRBV27 and TRBJ1-2, with TRBD1 identical over 7 bases. This CDR3 contains 16 residues. Unmatched junction bases numbered 10, after V lost 2 bases and J lost 4 bases. The germline gives CDR1 MNHEY, CDR2 SMNVEV (reference sequence). CDR3 nucleotide sequence: TGTGCCAGCAGTTTAGTGGGAGACAGGGTCAGCTATGGCTACACCTTC. It yields the protein CASSLVGDRVSYGYTF.